This record covers a single TCR beta chain. This clonotype was seen more than once but under ten times. Its recognized antigen is unknown. This may arise from a read error, as a much more abundant clone is one base away. Donors were around 37 systemically healthy Caucasian individuals from Russia aged roughly 6 to 100 years. Each donor gave 9 to 10 milliliters of peripheral blood, collected into EDTA-treated Vacutainer tubes. Ficoll-Paque density-gradient centrifugation was used to isolate PBMCs, with at least 7 million obtained per sample. Trizol reagent was used to extract total RNA from the PBMCs, yielding at least 6 micrograms per sample. For every donor, an aliquot of PBMCs went through flow cytometry to measure the percentages of naive CD45RAhigh/CD27high T cells. CDR1 and CDR2 were assigned from the germline V gene as SGHRS and YFSETQ. Including cysteine and phenylalanine, the CDR3 has 15 amino acids. Only CDR3 DNA is held: 45 bases, read in frame from base 1. V is cut back by 4 bases and J by 4 bases, with 9 bases in the junction unmatched.

The data belong to a study of blood T cells in healthy people across ages (dated by TCRdb to about 2015). Describing the broader study: Template switching captured roughly one uniquely barcoded TCR beta cDNA molecule per two T cells in model experiments. Using deep sequencing normalized with unique cDNA molecular identifiers, the study measured how TCR beta repertoire diversity changes with age. The donors were divided into four age groups: young (average around 17 years), middle-aged (around 37), aged (about 56) and long-lived (82). To avoid experimental bias, donors of different ages were spread randomly across the sequencing lanes. Using the same blood draw, the study looked at two additional independent replicas of 1 million unique cDNA reads for two donors, one aged 18 to 30 and the other aged 80 or older.

Overall results and qualifications from the work: Observed TCR beta diversity correlated strongly with the percentage of naive T cells measured by flow cytometry. Bulk unsorted PBMC profiling prevented conclusive comparison of naive and antigen-experienced compartments. The long-lived group showed more naive CD4+ T cells, fewer expanded clones and increased TCR diversity than the aged group, suggesting age selection. Observed TCR beta diversity per million T cells fell roughly linearly with age, and a significant reduction was already apparent by age roughly 40. Estimates of total diversity from one million sequenced T cells were regarded as lower bounds and underestimates. Donor CMV infection status was unknown, potentially confounding age-related changes in expanded clonotypes.

Libraries were prepared through 5' RACE. TCRdb names Illumina HiSeq 2500 as the instrument used. The second PCR ran for roughly 7 to 11 cycles and used a J-beta primer mix along with a sample-barcoded 5' primer. A unique molecular identifier was introduced onto each TCR beta cDNA molecule by a template-switch 5' adaptor carrying 12 random nucleotides. Each sample yielded at least 2.5 million CDR3-containing paired-end reads. The Mint cDNA synthesis kit, primed by a TRBC-specific oligonucleotide, was used to synthesize first-strand cDNA from all RNA. After uracil-DNA glycosylase treatment, a first 18-cycle PCR used universal primers M1SS and BC2_uni_R on all cDNA. The authors' pipeline ran thus. For normalization, 1 million high-quality reads, each with a distinct molecular identifier, were randomly selected from each sample. Instead of being binned into consensus sequences, reads with shared molecular identifiers were discarded. MiTCR, with a Q25 quality threshold and the strictest error-elimination algorithm, was used for CDR3 identification, clonotype clustering and error correction. A nonparametric unseen species model using Euler transformation provided a lower-bound estimate of total TCR beta diversity. TCRdb reprocessing: public reads trimmed at Q25 with fastp, clones called with MiXCR, in-frame beta chains kept. Rows with one shared CDR3 protein collapse into an entry with the most common genes and DNA. What appears here as the V and J calls and clone size reflects TCRdb's work, not the paper's. The sample profile shows more than 800,000 distinct CDR3 sequences; roughly 26% of them were found once. The ten largest make up 17% of the sample.

This receptor was obtained from a woman over 75 in good health. The rearrangement joined TRBV5-1 to TRBJ2-5; TRBD1 fits 8 bases in the junction. The sequencing input was blood. At the DNA level, the sequence is TGCGCCAGCAGCCTGGACAGGGTGGGACGAGAGACCCAGTACTTC. This gives the protein CASSLDRVGRETQYF. The full variable domain, with segments outside the CDR3 supplied by the reference TRBV5-1 and TRBJ2-5 proteins, appears as KAGVTQTPRYLIKTRGQQVTLSCSPISGHRSVSWYQQTPGQGLQFLFEYFSETQRNKGNFPGRFSGRQFSNSRSEMNVSTLELGDSALYLCASSLDRVGRETQYFGPGTRLLVL.